The entry that follows covers one T cell receptor (beta chain) sequence. CD4+ cells yielded CD45RA+ naive and CD45RA-negative memory subsets. The data originate from a study of shared clonotypes between healthy human individuals. Study-level information: CD4 naive and CD4 memory each took three plates per donor, while CD8 naive took two and CD8 memory one.

This CDR3 contains 16 residues. Trimming cost V 5 bases and J 5 bases; bases outside gene matches: 6. Per the germline V gene, CDR1 is SEHNR and CDR2 is FQNEAQ (reference sequence). An approximately 200 ng quantity of DNA, some 30,000 T cell genomes, went into the sorted-subset replicate PCRs. The protocol was immunoSEQ multiplex PCR, while the TCRdb copy is restricted to in-frame clones and leaves out a portion. The sample has around 1,100,000 clones, approximately 77% seen once. The sequence was collected from a man between 18 and 35 years old in good health. Some clones in this sample may be carry-over from other donors' samples. This chain joins TRBV7-9 and TRBJ2-3, with 14 bases matching TRBD2. The sequenced material came from memory CD4+ T cells from PBMCs. Subset in this sample: CD45RA-negative fraction. The CDR3 reads CASSRGTSGRRDTQYF. CDR3 coding DNA: TGTGCCAGCAGCCGCGGGACTAGCGGGAGACGAGATACGCAGTATTTT. The entire variable domain, with the rest obtained from reference TRBV7-9 and TRBJ2-3, is as follows: DTGVSQNPRHKITKRGQNVTFRCDPISEHNRLYWYRQTLGQGPEFLTYFQNEAQLEKSRLLSDRFSAERPKGSFSTLEIQRTEQGDSAMYLCASSRGTSGRRDTQYFGPGTRLTVL.